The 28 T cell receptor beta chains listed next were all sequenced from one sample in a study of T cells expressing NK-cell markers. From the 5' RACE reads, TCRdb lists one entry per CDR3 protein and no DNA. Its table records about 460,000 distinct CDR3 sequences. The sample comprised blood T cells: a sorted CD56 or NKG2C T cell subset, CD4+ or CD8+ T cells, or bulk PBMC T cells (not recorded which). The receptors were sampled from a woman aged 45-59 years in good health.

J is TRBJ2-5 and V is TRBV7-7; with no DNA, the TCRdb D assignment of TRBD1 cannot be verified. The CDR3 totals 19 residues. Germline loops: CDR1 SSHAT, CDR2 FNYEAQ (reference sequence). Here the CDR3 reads CASSFSPLRSQVAEETQYF. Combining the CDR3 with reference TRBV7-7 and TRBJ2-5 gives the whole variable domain GAGVSQSPRYKVTKRGQDVTLRCDPISSHATLYWYQQALGQGPEFLTYFNYEAQPDKSGLPSDRFSAERPEGSISTLTIQRTEQRDSAMYRCASSFSPLRSQVAEETQYFGPGTRLLVL.

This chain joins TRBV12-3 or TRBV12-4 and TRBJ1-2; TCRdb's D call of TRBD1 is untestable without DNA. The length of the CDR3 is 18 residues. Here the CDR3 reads CASAILGRVRATNYGYTF.

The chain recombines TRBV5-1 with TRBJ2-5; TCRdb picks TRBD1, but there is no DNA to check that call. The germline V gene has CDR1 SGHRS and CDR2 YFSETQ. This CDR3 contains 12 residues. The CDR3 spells CASTRGGQTQYF.

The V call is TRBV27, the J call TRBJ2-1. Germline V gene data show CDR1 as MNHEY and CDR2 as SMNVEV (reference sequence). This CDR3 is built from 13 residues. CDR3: CASSRGMSREQFF.

The CDR3 sequence is CASSSLVEEELFF. The chain carries TRBV5-1 and TRBJ2-2; TCRdb names TRBD1, which stays unverified in the absence of DNA. The CDR3 runs to 13 residues. Germline assignment: CDR1 SGHRS and CDR2 YFSETQ.

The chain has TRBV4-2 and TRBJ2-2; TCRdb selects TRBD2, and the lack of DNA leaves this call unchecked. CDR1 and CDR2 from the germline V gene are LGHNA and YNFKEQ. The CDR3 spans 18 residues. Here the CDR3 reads CASSQDGLAGDDTGELFF.

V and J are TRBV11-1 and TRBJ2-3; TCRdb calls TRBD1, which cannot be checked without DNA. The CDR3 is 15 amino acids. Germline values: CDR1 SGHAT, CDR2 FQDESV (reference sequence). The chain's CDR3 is CASSLRDGSTDTQYF.

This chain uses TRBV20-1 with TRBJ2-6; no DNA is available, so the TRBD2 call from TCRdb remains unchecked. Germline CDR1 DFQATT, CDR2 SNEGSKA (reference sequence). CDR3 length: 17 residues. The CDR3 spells CSARDTASGDGANVLTF.

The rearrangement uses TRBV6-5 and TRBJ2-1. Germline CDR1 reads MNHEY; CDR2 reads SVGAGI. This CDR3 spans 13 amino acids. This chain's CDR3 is CASSSHVADEQFF.

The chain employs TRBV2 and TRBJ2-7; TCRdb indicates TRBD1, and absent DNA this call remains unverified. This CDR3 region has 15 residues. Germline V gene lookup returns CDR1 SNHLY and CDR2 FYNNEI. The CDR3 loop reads CASSLSRGFAYEQYF.

CDR3 protein: CASRLIGPGRTEAFF. V usage is TRBV27 and J usage is TRBJ1-1; TCRdb reports TRBD1, a call that lacks DNA to check it against. The CDR3 sequence is 15 residues long. Germline V gene sequence: CDR1 MNHEY, CDR2 SMNVEV (reference sequence).

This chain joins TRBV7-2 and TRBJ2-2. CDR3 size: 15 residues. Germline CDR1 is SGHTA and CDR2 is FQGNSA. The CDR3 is CASSLGPGQTGELFF.

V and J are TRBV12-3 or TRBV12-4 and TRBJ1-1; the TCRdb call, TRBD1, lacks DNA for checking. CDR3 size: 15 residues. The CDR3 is CASSLSGRGPTEAFF.

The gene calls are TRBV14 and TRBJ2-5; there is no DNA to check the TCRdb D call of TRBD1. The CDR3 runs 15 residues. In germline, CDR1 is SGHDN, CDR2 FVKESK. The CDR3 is CASSPVRARQETQYF.

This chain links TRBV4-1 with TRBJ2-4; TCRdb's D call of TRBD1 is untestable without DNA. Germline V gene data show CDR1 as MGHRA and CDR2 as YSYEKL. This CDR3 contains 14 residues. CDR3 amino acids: CASSQVQGADIQYF.

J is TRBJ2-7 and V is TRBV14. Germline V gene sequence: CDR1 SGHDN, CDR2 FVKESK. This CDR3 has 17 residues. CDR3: CASSQEGSGASAYEQYF.

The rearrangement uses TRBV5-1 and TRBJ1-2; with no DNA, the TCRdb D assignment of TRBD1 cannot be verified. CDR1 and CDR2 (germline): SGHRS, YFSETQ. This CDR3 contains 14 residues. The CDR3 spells CASSRDDRGHGYTF. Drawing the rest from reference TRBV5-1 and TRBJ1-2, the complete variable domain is KAGVTQTPRYLIKTRGQQVTLSCSPISGHRSVSWYQQTPGQGLQFLFEYFSETQRNKGNFPGRFSGRQFSNSRSEMNVSTLELGDSALYLCASSRDDRGHGYTFGSGTRLTVV.

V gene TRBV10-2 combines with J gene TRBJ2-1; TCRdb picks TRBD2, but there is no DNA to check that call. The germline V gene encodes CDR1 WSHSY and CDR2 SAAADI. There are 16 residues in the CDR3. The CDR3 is CASSDPGLAEGYEQFF.

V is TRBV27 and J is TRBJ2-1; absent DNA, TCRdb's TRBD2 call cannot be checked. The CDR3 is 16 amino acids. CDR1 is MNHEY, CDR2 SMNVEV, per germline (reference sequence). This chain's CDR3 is CASSLRFSGVYNEQFF.

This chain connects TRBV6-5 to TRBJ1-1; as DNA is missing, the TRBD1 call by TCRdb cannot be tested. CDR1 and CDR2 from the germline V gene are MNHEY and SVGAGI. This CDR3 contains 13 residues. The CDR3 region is CASSWGTATEAFF.

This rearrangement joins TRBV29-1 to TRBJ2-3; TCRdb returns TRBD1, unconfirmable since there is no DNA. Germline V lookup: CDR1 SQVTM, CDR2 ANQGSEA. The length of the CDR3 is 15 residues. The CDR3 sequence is CSVAETGGQADTQYF.

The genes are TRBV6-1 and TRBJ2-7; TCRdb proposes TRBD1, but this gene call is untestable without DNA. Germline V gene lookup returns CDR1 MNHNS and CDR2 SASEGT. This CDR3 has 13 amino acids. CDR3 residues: CASSGQASYEQYF.

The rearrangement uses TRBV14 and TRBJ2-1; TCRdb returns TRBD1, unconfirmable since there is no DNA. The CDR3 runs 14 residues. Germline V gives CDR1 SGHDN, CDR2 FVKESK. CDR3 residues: CASSQGDPYNEQFF.

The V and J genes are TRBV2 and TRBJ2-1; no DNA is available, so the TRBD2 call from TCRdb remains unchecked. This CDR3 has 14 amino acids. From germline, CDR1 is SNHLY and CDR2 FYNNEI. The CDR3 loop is CASSRDLTYNEQFF.

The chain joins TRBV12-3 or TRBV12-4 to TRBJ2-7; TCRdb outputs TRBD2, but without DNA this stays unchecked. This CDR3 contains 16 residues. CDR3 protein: CASSPLAGAPAYEQYF.

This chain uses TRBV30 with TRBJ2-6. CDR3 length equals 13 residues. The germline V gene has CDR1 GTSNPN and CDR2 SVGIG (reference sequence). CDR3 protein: CACQGTGANVLTF.

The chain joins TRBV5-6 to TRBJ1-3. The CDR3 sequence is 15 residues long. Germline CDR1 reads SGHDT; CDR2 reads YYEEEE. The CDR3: CASSLAERGGNTIYF.

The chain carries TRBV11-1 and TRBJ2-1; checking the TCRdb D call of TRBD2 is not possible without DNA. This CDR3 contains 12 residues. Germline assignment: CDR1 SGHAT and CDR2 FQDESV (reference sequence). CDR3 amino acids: CASSREAGEEFF.